This record covers a single TCR beta chain. Its antigen is unidentified. The PCR contained 60 Vbeta and 13 Jbeta primers. The protocol was immunoSEQ multiplex PCR, while the TCRdb copy is restricted to in-frame clones and leaves out a portion. The sample holds approximately 160,000 clones, roughly 85% seen once. The CDR3 runs to 16 residues. V was trimmed by 8 bases and J by 3 bases, leaving 20 bases between them. In germline, CDR1 is LNHDA, CDR2 SQIVND (reference sequence). This sample was taken from a study of cytomegalovirus exposure and HLA in healthy donors. Points from the study as a whole: Cytomegalovirus status was reportedly diagnosed by the classifier with high sensitivity and specificity.

The chain uses TRBV19 and TRBJ1-5, with D tentatively TRBD1 (5 bases). This clonotype was sampled from a male donor in good health and CMV-seronegative. Sequencing was carried out using PBMCs. The chain's CDR3 is CASLKDIDGSNQPQHF. The DNA for the CDR3 is TGTGCCAGTCTAAAGGACATCGACGGATCCAATCAGCCCCAGCATTTT.